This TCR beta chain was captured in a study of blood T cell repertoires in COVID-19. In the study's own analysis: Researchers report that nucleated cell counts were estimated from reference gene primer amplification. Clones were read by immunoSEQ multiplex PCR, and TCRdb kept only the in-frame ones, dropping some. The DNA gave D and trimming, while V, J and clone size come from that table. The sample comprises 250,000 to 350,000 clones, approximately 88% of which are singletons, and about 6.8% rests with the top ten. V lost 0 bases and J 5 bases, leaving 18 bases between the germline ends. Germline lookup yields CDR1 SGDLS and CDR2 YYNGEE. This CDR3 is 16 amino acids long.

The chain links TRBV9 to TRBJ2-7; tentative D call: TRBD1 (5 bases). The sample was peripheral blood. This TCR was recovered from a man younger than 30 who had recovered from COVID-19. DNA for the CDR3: TGTGCCAGCAGCGTAGGGATTGGGGCAGGGATGGACGAGCAGTACTTC. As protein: CASSVGIGAGMDEQYF.